This T cell receptor (beta chain) was sequenced during a study of post-analysis software for immune sequencing data. Study context: Recorded disease courses covered relapsing-remitting, secondary progressive and progressive-relapsing multiple sclerosis. Some patients had no subtype annotation.

The study, taken as a whole, reports: Multiple sclerosis patients showed significantly lower normalized Chao1 diversity than controls did. With TRBV5-6, TRBV5-1 and TRBV20-1 included, 4 or 5 TRBV segments were more frequent in patients than in controls.

cDNA libraries of TCR beta carried unique molecular identifiers. MiXCR was run by TCRdb on the PCR reads, yielding one entry per CDR3 protein. The top ten clones hold 4% to 5.5% of a sample with about 810,000 distinct CDR3 sequences, around 53% of them seen once. Turning to this clonotype: What it binds is unknown.

The CDR3 has 13 residues. From germline, CDR1 is SGDLS and CDR2 YYNGEE. Trimming cost V 0 bases and J 8 bases, with 11 bases left between them. The sequence was obtained from a girl between 10 and 17 years old with multiple sclerosis. The sequenced material came from blood. The chain has TRBV9 and TRBJ1-2; D not certain. CDR3: CASSVGGSGGYTF. CDR3 nucleotides: TGTGCCAGCAGCGTAGGAGGGTCGGGGGGCTACACCTTC.